This T cell receptor beta chain is from a study of T cell responses to AZD1222 COVID-19 vaccine. V lost 10 bases to trimming and J lost 3 bases, with 19 bases between them. Germline CDR1 is LNHDA and CDR2 is SQIVND (reference sequence). The CDR3 consists of 14 residues. Method: immunoSEQ multiplex PCR; TCRdb's copy keeps in-frame clones and lacks some. The data hold 100,000 to 110,000 clones, with about nine tenths observed a single time. The receptor was derived from an adult in good health. This specimen consisted of peripheral blood, obtained on day 0 of AZD1222 vaccination. V and J are TRBV19 and TRBJ2-7; a possible D gene is TRBD2 (5 bases). The CDR3 DNA is TGTGCCACCTCGAGGGTGGCTTCTGTCTACGAGCAGTACTTC. This codes for CATSRVASVYEQYF.